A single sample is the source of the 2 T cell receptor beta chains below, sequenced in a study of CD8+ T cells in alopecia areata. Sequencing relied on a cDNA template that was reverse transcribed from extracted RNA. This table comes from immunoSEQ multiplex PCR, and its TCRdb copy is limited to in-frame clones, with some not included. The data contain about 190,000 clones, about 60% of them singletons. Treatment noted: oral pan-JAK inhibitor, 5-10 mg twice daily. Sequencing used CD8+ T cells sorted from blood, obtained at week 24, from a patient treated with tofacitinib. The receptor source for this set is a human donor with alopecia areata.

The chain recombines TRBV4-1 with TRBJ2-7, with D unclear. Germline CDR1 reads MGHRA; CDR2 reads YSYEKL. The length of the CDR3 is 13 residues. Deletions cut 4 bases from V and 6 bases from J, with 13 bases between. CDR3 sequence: CASSPRVEVEQYF. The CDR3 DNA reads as TGCGCCAGCAGCCCCCGAGTAGAGGTCGAGCAGTACTTC.

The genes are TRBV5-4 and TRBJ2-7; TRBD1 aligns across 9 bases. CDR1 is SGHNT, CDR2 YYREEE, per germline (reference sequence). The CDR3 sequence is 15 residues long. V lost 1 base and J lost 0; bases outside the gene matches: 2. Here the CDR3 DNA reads TGTGCCAGCAGCTTGTCACAGGGGGCCTCCTACGAGCAGTACTTC. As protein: CASSLSQGASYEQYF.